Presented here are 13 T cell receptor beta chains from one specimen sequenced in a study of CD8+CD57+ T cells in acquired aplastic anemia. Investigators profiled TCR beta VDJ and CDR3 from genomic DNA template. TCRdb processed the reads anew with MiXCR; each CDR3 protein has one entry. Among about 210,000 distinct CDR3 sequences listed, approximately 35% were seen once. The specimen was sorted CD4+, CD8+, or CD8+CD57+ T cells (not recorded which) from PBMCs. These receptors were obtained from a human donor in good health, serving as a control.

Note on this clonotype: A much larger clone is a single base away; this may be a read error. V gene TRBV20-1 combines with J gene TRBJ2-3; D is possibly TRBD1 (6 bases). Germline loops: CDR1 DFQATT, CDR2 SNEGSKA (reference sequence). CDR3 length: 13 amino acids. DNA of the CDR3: TGCCGTGTTCTTTCAGGGGTAGGAGATACGCAGTATTTT. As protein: CRVLSGVGDTQYF.

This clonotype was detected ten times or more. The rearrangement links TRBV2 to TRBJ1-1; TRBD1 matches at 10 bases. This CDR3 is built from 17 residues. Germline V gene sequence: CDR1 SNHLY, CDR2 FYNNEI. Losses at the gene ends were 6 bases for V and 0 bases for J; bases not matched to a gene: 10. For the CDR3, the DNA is TGTGCCAGCAGCCGATGGACAGGGGGAATTATGAACACTGAAGCTTTCTTT. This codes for CASSRWTGGIMNTEAFF.

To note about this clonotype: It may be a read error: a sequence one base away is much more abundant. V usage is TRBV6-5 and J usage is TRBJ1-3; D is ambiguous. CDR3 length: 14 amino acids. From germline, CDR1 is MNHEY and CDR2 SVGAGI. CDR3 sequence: CASSHSNSGSTIYF. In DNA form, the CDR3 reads TGTGCCAGCAGTCACAGTAACTCTGGAAGCACCATATATTTT.

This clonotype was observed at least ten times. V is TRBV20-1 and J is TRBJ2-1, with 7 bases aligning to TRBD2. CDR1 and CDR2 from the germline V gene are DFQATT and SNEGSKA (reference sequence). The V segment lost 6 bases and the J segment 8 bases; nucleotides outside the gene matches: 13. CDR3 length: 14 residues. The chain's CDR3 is CSALSPSAGDEQFF. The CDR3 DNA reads TGCAGTGCCCTTTCCCCGAGCGCGGGGGATGAGCAGTTCTTC.

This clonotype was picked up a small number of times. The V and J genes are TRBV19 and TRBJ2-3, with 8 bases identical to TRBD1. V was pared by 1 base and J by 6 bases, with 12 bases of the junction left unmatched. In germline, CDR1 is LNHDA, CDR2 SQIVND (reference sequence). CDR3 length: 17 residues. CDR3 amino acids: CASSIGVPRTGRDTQYF. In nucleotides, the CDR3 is TGTGCCAGTAGTATAGGGGTCCCCCGGACAGGGAGGGATACGCAGTATTTT.

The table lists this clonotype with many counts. The CDR3 DNA is TGTGCCAGCAGCCCCGGGACAAACTATGGCTACACCTTC. Translated: CASSPGTNYGYTF. The V gene is TRBV7-6, the J gene TRBJ1-2, with a possible D match to TRBD1 (6 bases). Germline V lookup: CDR1 SGHVS, CDR2 FNYEAQ. Trimming left V 5 bases short and J 2 bases short, with 9 bases between. The CDR3 is made up of 13 amino acids.

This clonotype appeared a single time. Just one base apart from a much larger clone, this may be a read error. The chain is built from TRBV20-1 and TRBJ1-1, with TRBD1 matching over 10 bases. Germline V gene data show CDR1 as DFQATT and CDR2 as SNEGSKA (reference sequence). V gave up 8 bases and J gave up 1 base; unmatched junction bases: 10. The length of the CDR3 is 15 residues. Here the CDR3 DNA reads TGCAGTACTACACGACAGGGGGCGTGGAACACTGAAGCTTTCTTT. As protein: CSTTRQGAWNTEAFF.

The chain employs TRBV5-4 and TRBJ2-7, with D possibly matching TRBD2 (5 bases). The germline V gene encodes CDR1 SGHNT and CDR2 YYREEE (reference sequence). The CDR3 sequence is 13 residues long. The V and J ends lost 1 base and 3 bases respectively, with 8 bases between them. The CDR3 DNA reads TGTGCCAGCAGCTTGCCGGGGAACTACGAGCAGTACTTC. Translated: CASSLPGNYEQYF.

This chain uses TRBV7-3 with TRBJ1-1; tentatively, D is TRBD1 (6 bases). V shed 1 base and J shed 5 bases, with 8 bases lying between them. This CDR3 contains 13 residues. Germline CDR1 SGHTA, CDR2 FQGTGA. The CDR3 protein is CASSLMGATEAFF. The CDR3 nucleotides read TGTGCCAGCAGCTTAATGGGGGCAACTGAAGCTTTCTTT.

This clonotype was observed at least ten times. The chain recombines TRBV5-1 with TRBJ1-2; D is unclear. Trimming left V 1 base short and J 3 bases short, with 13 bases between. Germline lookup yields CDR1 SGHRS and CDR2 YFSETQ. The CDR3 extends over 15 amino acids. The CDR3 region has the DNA TGCGCCAGCAGCTTGATGGGTGACGTCGACTATGGCTACACCTTC. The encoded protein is CASSLMGDVDYGYTF.

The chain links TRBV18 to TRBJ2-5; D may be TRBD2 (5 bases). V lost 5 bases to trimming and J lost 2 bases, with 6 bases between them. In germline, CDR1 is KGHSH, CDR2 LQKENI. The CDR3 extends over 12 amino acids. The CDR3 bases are TGTGCCAGCTCAGGAGGACAAGAGACCCAGTACTTC. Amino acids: CASSGGQETQYF.

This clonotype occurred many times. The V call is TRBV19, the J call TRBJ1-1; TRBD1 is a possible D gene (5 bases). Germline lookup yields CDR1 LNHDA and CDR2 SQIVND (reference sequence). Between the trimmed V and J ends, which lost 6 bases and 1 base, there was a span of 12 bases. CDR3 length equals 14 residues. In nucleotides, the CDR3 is TGTGCCAGTAGCGTCGGACAAACGAACACTGAAGCTTTCTTT. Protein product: CASSVGQTNTEAFF.

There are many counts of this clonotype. The CDR3 bases are TGTGCCAGCAGTGCTGTAGGGTCCTACGAGCAGTACTTC. This sequence encodes CASSAVGSYEQYF. The V gene is TRBV2, the J gene TRBJ2-7; unclear D gene. The V gene lost 4 bases and the J gene lost 1 base, with 8 bases spanning the gap. The V gene's germline CDR1 is SNHLY and CDR2 FYNNEI. The CDR3 extends over 13 amino acids.